The 26 T cell receptor beta chains reported below all come from one sample, sequenced in a study of blood T cell repertoires in COVID-19. The assay was immunoSEQ multiplex PCR, and TCRdb's table has in-frame clones only and misses some. The sample yields around 100,000 clones, more than 90% seen once. Sequencing was carried out using peripheral blood. The receptor source for this set is a man between 18 and 35 years old with acute or convalescent COVID-19.

The chain is built from TRBV7-8 and TRBJ2-3, with 13 positions matching TRBD2. Germline values: CDR1 SGHVS, CDR2 FQNEAQ. The CDR3 sequence is 16 residues long. J lost 2 bases, V lost 5 bases, and 4 bases had no gene match. The CDR3 spells CASSPGTSGDTDTQYF. CDR3 bases: TGTGCCAGCAGCCCAGGGACTAGCGGGGACACAGATACGCAGTATTTT.

The chain combines TRBV7-9 with TRBJ2-1; 8 nucleotides match TRBD1. Germline CDR1 SEHNR, CDR2 FQNEAQ (reference sequence). The CDR3 sequence is 13 residues long. V lost 4 bases, J lost 9 bases, and 5 bases stayed unmatched. CDR3 residues: CASSSQGAGEQFF. The DNA for the CDR3 is TGTGCCAGCAGCTCCCAGGGGGCGGGTGAGCAGTTCTTC.

The chain recombines TRBV19 with TRBJ1-1, with D possibly matching TRBD1 (6 bases). V was trimmed by 2 bases and J by 6 bases, leaving 16 bases between them. The CDR3 runs to 15 residues. Germline CDR1 reads LNHDA; CDR2 reads SQIVND (reference sequence). CDR3 coding DNA: TGTGCCAGTAGTATAACAGGGCAGGGCTGGGCTGAAGCTTTCTTT. It translates to CASSITGQGWAEAFF.

V is TRBV5-1 and J is TRBJ2-3; the D is unclear. CDR3 length equals 17 residues. Germline CDR1 SGHRS, CDR2 YFSETQ. Trimming removed 5 bases from V and 7 bases from J, with 26 bases in between. The CDR3 coding sequence is TGCGCCAGCAGTTTTTTGTCGATAGATCCCTTCGCTTATACGCAGTATTTT. Residues: CASSFLSIDPFAYTQYF.

The genes are TRBV28 and TRBJ1-5, with 9 nucleotides matching TRBD1. Germline lookup yields CDR1 MDHEN and CDR2 SYDVKM. This CDR3 region has 15 residues. J lost 7 bases, V lost 4 bases, and 8 bases had no gene match. CDR3 in DNA: TGTGCCAGCAGTTCCACCGGGACAGGGAGGCAGCCCCAGCATTTT. This sequence encodes CASSSTGTGRQPQHF.

The chain employs TRBV7-9 and TRBJ2-3; D unresolved. The V and J ends lost 6 bases and 0 bases respectively, with 13 bases between them. The germline CDR1 and CDR2 sequences are SEHNR and FQNEAQ (reference sequence). This CDR3 is 15 amino acids long. The CDR3 coding sequence is TGTGCCAGCAGTGGCGGTCCTTCTAGCACAGATACGCAGTATTTT. It yields the protein CASSGGPSSTDTQYF.

The chain is built from TRBV7-8 and TRBJ1-5, with D unclear. Germline V gene lookup returns CDR1 SGHVS and CDR2 FQNEAQ. This CDR3 comprises 15 residues. Trimming stripped 1 base from V and 2 bases from J, with 9 bases between. The CDR3 sequence: CASSLGPTGNQPQHF. The CDR3 DNA follows: TGTGCCAGCAGCTTAGGGCCTACAGGCAATCAGCCCCAGCATTTT. Full variable domain (remainder filled in from reference TRBV7-8 and TRBJ1-5): GAGVSQSPRYKVAKRGQDVALRCDPISGHVSLFWYQQALGQGPEFLTYFQNEAQLDKSGLPSDRFFAERPEGSVSTLKIQRTQQEDSAVYLCASSLGPTGNQPQHFGDGTRLSIL.

The J gene is TRBJ2-1, the V gene TRBV5-6; no reliable D call. The CDR3 covers 11 residues. With 0 bases removed from V and 8 bases from J, the gap between germline ends came to 3 bases. In germline, CDR1 is SGHDT, CDR2 YYEEEE. The CDR3 reads CASSLVDEQFF. The CDR3 DNA reads as TGTGCCAGCAGCTTGGTCGATGAGCAGTTCTTC.

The V call is TRBV5-1, the J call TRBJ1-1; D is perhaps TRBD1 (5 bases). The V gene's germline CDR1 is SGHRS and CDR2 YFSETQ. CDR3 length: 14 amino acids. Between the trimmed V and J ends, which lost 2 bases and 3 bases, there was a span of 11 bases. The chain's CDR3 is CASSLSQGYTEAFF. The CDR3 bases are TGCGCCAGCAGCTTATCGCAGGGTTACACTGAAGCTTTCTTT.

The rearrangement links TRBV18 to TRBJ1-2, with D tentatively TRBD1 (6 bases). Germline CDR1 reads KGHSH; CDR2 reads LQKENI. Deletions cut 0 bases from V and 8 bases from J, with 10 bases between. This CDR3 comprises 13 residues. The CDR3 DNA sequence: TGTGCCAGCTCACCACCGGCAGGGGAGGGCTACACCTTC. As protein: CASSPPAGEGYTF.

The chain couples TRBV6-1 to TRBJ2-1; maybe TRBD2 (5 bases). Germline CDR1 MNHNS, CDR2 SASEGT. The CDR3 totals 13 residues. V was pared by 2 bases and J by 9 bases, with 11 bases between. Here the CDR3 DNA reads TGTGCCAGCAGTGAATTGACTCGGGGTGAGCAGTTCTTC. Its translation: CASSELTRGEQFF.

This chain uses TRBV13 with TRBJ1-5; a weak D match, TRBD1 (5 bases). Germline V lookup: CDR1 PRHDT, CDR2 FYEKMQ (reference sequence). Deletions cut 5 bases from V and 0 bases from J, with 20 bases between. There are 18 residues in the CDR3. DNA for the CDR3: TGTGCCAGCAGCCGGCGGCAGGGTGGCATATATAGCAATCAGCCCCAGCATTTT. Protein product: CASSRRQGGIYSNQPQHF.

The CDR3, as DNA: TGCGCCAGCAGCTTGGGACAGGGTTGGGTCAACACTGAAGCTTTCTTT. It yields the protein CASSLGQGWVNTEAFF. This rearrangement joins TRBV5-1 to TRBJ1-1, with TRBD1 matching over 7 bases. CDR3 length: 16 amino acids. V lost 0 bases, J lost 2 bases, and 7 bases stayed unmatched. Germline V gene sequence: CDR1 SGHRS, CDR2 YFSETQ.

The chain recombines TRBV19 with TRBJ1-1; D is uncertain. CDR1 and CDR2 from the germline V gene are LNHDA and SQIVND (reference sequence). This CDR3 is 14 amino acids long. V lost 1 base to trimming and J lost 1 base, with 7 bases between them. Written as DNA, the CDR3 is TGTGCCAGTAGTATAGGGGCAGGGAACACTGAAGCTTTCTTT. Translated, it gives CASSIGAGNTEAFF.

The chain carries TRBV27 and TRBJ2-7, with TRBD2 matching 7 bases. The trim removed 6 bases at V and 6 bases at J, leaving 8 bases unmatched. This CDR3 is built from 13 residues. The germline gives CDR1 MNHEY, CDR2 SMNVEV (reference sequence). In DNA form, the CDR3 reads TGTGCCAGCAGGCAACGAGCGGGACCCGAGCAGTACTTC. Protein: CASRQRAGPEQYF.

This chain joins TRBV9 and TRBJ2-2; D might be TRBD1 (5 bases). V gave up 4 bases and J gave up 6 bases, with 19 bases separating them. The CDR3 length is 16 residues. The germline CDR1 and CDR2 sequences are SGDLS and YYNGEE. The CDR3 nucleotides read TGTGCCAGCAGCCCTCAGGGTCCCAGAACTTCCGGGGAGCTGTTTTTT. It codes for CASSPQGPRTSGELFF.

This clone appeared once. The chain combines TRBV9 with TRBJ1-2, with D unclear. Germline CDR1 reads SGDLS; CDR2 reads YYNGEE. Trimming left V 0 bases short and J 2 bases short, with 20 bases between. This CDR3 region has 18 residues. The CDR3 sequence: CASSVGLSGKGENYGYTF. In DNA form, the CDR3 reads TGTGCCAGCAGCGTAGGATTAAGTGGAAAGGGAGAGAACTATGGCTACACCTTC.

V is TRBV5-1 and J is TRBJ2-7; TRBD1 is a possible D gene (6 bases). Germline V lookup: CDR1 SGHRS, CDR2 YFSETQ. The CDR3 loop spans 15 amino acids. V was clipped by 4 bases and J by 1 base, with 15 bases between them. The CDR3 nucleotides read TGCGCCAGCAGCCAATACCTAACAGGGTCCTACGAGCAGTACTTC. Its protein is CASSQYLTGSYEQYF.

The chain employs TRBV9 and TRBJ1-1; TRBD1 might be the D (5 bases). CDR3 size: 13 residues. Trimming took 7 bases from V and 4 from J, leaving 14 bases between them. Germline V gene lookup returns CDR1 SGDLS and CDR2 YYNGEE. Here the CDR3 reads CASGGETGTEAFF. CDR3 bases: TGTGCCAGCGGGGGGGAGACGGGCACTGAAGCTTTCTTT.

This clone was seen only once. The J gene is TRBJ1-5, the V gene TRBV6-1; 8 positions agree with TRBD1. The CDR3 length is 15 residues. Germline values: CDR1 MNHNS, CDR2 SASEGT. V shed 3 bases and J 6 bases; nucleotides not matched to a gene: 7. The CDR3 protein is CASSDNQGAIQPQHF. The CDR3 region has the DNA TGTGCCAGCAGTGACAATCAGGGGGCGATTCAGCCCCAGCATTTT.

The genes are TRBV13 and TRBJ2-3; a weak D match, TRBD2 (5 bases). The CDR3 has 18 residues. V shed 5 bases and J shed 9 bases, with 30 bases lying between them. Germline V gene lookup returns CDR1 PRHDT and CDR2 FYEKMQ (reference sequence). This chain's CDR3 is CASSQRSPGLERLDTQYF. For the CDR3, the DNA is TGTGCCAGCAGCCAACGTTCTCCTGGACTTGAGCGGCTTGACACGCAGTATTTT.

This clone was detected only a few times. DNA for the CDR3: TGTGCCAGCAGCTCCACCAATCTAGCCACGGGTCAGCCCCAGCATTTT. This sequence encodes CASSSTNLATGQPQHF. The chain carries TRBV7-9 and TRBJ1-5; D is unclear. Per germline, CDR1 SEHNR and CDR2 FQNEAQ (reference sequence). V lost 4 bases, J lost 6 bases, and 19 bases lay in between. The CDR3 has 16 amino acids.

The V and J genes are TRBV14 and TRBJ2-7; a weak D match, TRBD1 (5 bases). CDR1 and CDR2 from the germline V gene are SGHDN and FVKESK. The CDR3 totals 16 residues. The V end lost 1 base, the J end lost 7 bases, and 20 bases lay between the germline ends. The CDR3 reads CASSQAFTNARTEQYF. For the CDR3, the DNA is TGTGCCAGCAGCCAAGCCTTCACCAACGCTAGGACAGAGCAGTACTTC.

This chain uses TRBV4-1 with TRBJ2-1, with 9 bases aligning to TRBD2. The CDR3 totals 16 residues. Germline V gives CDR1 MGHRA, CDR2 YSYEKL. With 0 bases clipped from V and 8 bases from J, the junction kept 8 bases outside the gene matches. CDR3 bases: TGCGCCAGCAGCCAAGATCTGGCGGGAGGGCGCCATGAGCAGTTCTTC. Its protein product is CASSQDLAGGRHEQFF.

This chain connects TRBV5-6 to TRBJ1-5, with 8 bases lining up with TRBD1. Germline CDR1 reads SGHDT; CDR2 reads YYEEEE. CDR3 size: 15 residues. V lost 2 bases, J lost 6 bases, and 7 bases stayed unmatched. The CDR3 sequence is CASSFGRGQSQPQHF. For the CDR3, the DNA is TGTGCCAGCAGCTTTGGCAGGGGGCAAAGTCAGCCCCAGCATTTT.

This clone was observed a few times. The gene calls are TRBV7-6 and TRBJ2-4; TRBD2 matches at 7 bases. The trim removed 8 bases at V and 1 base at J, leaving 23 bases unmatched. This CDR3 spans 20 amino acids. Germline values: CDR1 SGHVS, CDR2 FNYEAQ. The CDR3 spells CASSPAYGSGPSRAKNIQYF. The DNA for the CDR3 is TGTGCCAGCTCCCCCGCGTATGGTAGCGGGCCATCGCGGGCCAAAAACATTCAGTACTTC.